The source of this TCR beta chain is a study of identical twins. This CDR3 region has 15 residues. Trimming at V came to 4 bases and at J to 5 bases, leaving 4 bases not matched to a gene. The germline CDR1 and CDR2 sequences are MNHEY and SVGAGI. TCRdb analysed the 5' RACE reads with MiXCR anew, one entry per CDR3 protein. The sample shows some 500,000 distinct CDR3 sequences, 14% of them seen only once. The study's findings and limits: Diverse VJ usage suggested most zero-insertion clonotypes were not invariant T cells.

Only a few counts were recorded for this clonotype. Its antigen is unknown. This sample also belongs to another study, concerning yellow fever vaccine responses in identical twins. That paper states: A vaccine T cell response that seemed partly convergent and partly personalized was reported in twins.

The J gene is TRBJ2-1, the V gene TRBV6-5; TRBD1 aligns across 11 bases. The receptor was isolated from a young woman in good health. Sample: CD4+ T cells sorted from blood. The CDR3 sequence is CASSFPGQGDNEQFF. The CDR3 region has the DNA TGTGCCAGCAGTTTTCCGGGACAGGGGGACAATGAGCAGTTCTTC.